This T cell receptor (beta chain) was sequenced in a study of shared clonotypes between healthy human individuals. Method: immunoSEQ multiplex PCR; TCRdb's copy keeps in-frame clones and lacks some. The data show about 340,000 clones, around four fifths seen once. Study results and limitations: The rarefaction results pointed to incomplete sorted-subset sequencing despite large depth. The sharing of about 5% of naive CD4 clonotypes was seen across a handful of donors.

The CDR3 is made up of 14 amino acids. V gave up 0 bases and J gave up 2 bases, with 7 bases separating them. Germline CDR1 is LNHNV and CDR2 is YYDKDF (reference sequence). A word on this clone: Its target is unknown.

Sequenced input: memory CD4+ T cells sorted from blood. The subset: CD45RA-negative fraction. This sequence was found in a man aged 25 to 40 in good health. This sequence joins TRBV15 and TRBJ2-5; perhaps TRBD1 as D (5 bases). The DNA of the CDR3 is TGTGCCACCAGCAGAGACGACAGACAAGAGACCCAGTACTTC. Protein sequence: CATSRDDRQETQYF.